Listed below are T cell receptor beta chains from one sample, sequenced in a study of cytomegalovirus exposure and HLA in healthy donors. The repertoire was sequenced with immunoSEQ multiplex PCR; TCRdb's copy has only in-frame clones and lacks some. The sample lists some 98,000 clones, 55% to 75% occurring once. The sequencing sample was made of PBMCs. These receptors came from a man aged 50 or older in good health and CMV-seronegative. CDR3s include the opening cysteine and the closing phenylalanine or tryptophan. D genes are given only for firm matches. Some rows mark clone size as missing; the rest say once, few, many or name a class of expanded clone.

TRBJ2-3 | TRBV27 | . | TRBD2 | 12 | TGTGCCAGCGGACTAGTGACAGATACGCAGTATTTT | CASGLVTDTQYF
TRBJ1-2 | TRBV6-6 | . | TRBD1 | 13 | TGTGCCAGCAGTGTTCAGGGGGACTATGGCTACACCTTC | CASSVQGDYGYTF
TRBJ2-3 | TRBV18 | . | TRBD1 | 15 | TGTGCCAGCTCACCGAGAAATACAGGGGGGGATACGCAGTATTTT | CASSPRNTGGDTQYF
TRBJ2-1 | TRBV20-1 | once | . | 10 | TGCAGTGCTGTATACAATGAGCAGTTCTTC | CSAVYNEQFF
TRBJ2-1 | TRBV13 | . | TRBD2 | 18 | TGTGCCAGCAGCCCAGGGACTAGCGGGACCACACCGTACAATGAGCAGTTCTTC | CASSPGTSGTTPYNEQFF
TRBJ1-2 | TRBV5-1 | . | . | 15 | TGCGCCAGCAGCTTGGGGCTCTCTACTAAGGTGGGCTACACCTTC | CASSLGLSTKVGYTF
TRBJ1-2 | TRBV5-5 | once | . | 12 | TGTGCCAGCAGCTTGGAGGGGCCTGGCTACACCTTC | CASSLEGPGYTF
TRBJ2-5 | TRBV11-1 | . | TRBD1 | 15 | TGTGCCAGCAGCTTCCCGGGACAGGGCCAAGAGACCCAGTACTTC | CASSFPGQGQETQYF
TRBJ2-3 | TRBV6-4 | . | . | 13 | TGTGCCAGCAGTGCCGACAGAGGTCAGCCCCAGTATTTT | CASSADRGQPQYF
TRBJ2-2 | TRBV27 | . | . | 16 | TGTGCCAGCAGTTTTATTGGCAGGGGCGACACCGGGGAGCTGTTTTTT | CASSFIGRGDTGELFF
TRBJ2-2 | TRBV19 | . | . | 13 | TGTGCCAGTAGTACGGGACACTCCGCGCGGCTGTTTTTT | CASSTGHSARLFF
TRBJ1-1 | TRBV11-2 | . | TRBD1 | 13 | TGTGCCAGCAGCGCCGACAGGGGAGGTGAGGCTTTCTTT | CASSADRGGEAFF
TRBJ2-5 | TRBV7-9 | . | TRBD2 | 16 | TGTGCCAGCAGCTTAGACGCGGGAGGCCCCACAGGGACCCAGTACTTC | CASSLDAGGPTGTQYF
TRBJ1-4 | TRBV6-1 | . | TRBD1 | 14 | TGTGCCAGCAGGAGGGGGCTATACAATGAAAAACTGTTTTTT | CASRRGLYNEKLFF
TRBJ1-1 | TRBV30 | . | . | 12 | TGTGCCTGGAGTGTGCGGGGGCATGAAGCTTTCTTT | CAWSVRGHEAFF
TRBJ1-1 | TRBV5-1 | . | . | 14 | TGCGCCAGCAGCTTAGTTCAGGGGAACACTGAAGCTTTCTTT | CASSLVQGNTEAFF